These 5 T cell receptor beta chains came from one sample sequenced in a study of blood T cell repertoires in COVID-19. Repertoires were generated with immunoSEQ multiplex PCR, while TCRdb's copy carries only in-frame clones and drops some. The sample lists about 52,000 clones, 80% to 95% occurring once. Sequenced input: peripheral blood. These receptors all come from a human donor in a cohort sampled during active COVID-19.

The V call is TRBV12-5, the J call TRBJ2-1, with 8 bases matching TRBD1. With V trimmed by 1 base and J by 7 bases, 6 bases remained unmatched. Germline CDR1 reads LGHNT; CDR2 reads FRNRAP. This CDR3 is built from 15 residues. The CDR3 DNA reads TGTGCTAGTGGTTTGGCTATCAGGGGGCGGAATGAGCAGTTCTTC. Translated: CASGLAIRGRNEQFF.

This rearrangement joins TRBV6-2 or TRBV6-3 to TRBJ1-1; a possible D gene is TRBD1 (6 bases). Germline assignment: CDR1 MNHEY and CDR2 SVGEGT. The V gene lost 6 bases and the J gene lost 1 base, with 12 bases spanning the gap. There are 14 residues in the CDR3. CDR3: CASSKQGSNTEAFF. CDR3 nucleotide sequence: TGTGCCAGCAGCAAACAGGGATCGAACACTGAAGCTTTCTTT.

The chain recombines TRBV7-8 with TRBJ2-7; 10 bases are shared with TRBD1. Trimming removed 2 bases from V and 2 bases from J; junction bases left unmatched: 9. The CDR3 has 17 amino acids. CDR1 SGHVS and CDR2 FQNEAQ come from the germline V gene. The DNA for the CDR3 is TGTGCCAGCAGCTTACCGGGACAGGGGAGGGGTACCTACGAGCAGTACTTC. Translation: CASSLPGQGRGTYEQYF.

The chain's CDR3 is CSALQDGYTF. In DNA, the CDR3 is TGCAGTGCTCTACAGGATGGCTACACCTTC. The chain combines TRBV20-1 with TRBJ1-2; perhaps TRBD1 as D (5 bases). Germline values: CDR1 DFQATT, CDR2 SNEGSKA (reference sequence). The CDR3 length is 10 residues. Deletions cut 5 bases from V and 6 bases from J, with 7 bases between.

The V call is TRBV11-2, the J call TRBJ1-5; TRBD1 might be the D (6 bases). The V end was cut by 3 bases, the J end by 1 base, with 19 bases between. This CDR3 comprises 18 residues. CDR1 SGHAT and CDR2 FQNNGV come from the germline V gene. In nucleotides, the CDR3 is TGTGCCAGCAGCTTCATAGGGGAGGGGGGTGGAAGCAATCAGCCCCAGCATTTT. Encoded protein: CASSFIGEGGGSNQPQHF. The whole variable domain, remainder taken from reference TRBV11-2 and TRBJ1-5, is EAGVAQSPRYKIIEKRQSVAFWCNPISGHATLYWYQQILGQGPKLLIQFQNNGVVDDSQLPKDRFSAERLKGVDSTLKIQPAKLEDSAVYLCASSFIGEGGGSNQPQHFGDGTRLSIL.